The clone carrying this TCR beta chain was observed once. The antigen is unknown. This entry is derived from a study of response to subunit inactivated influenza vaccine. This CDR3 is built from 14 residues. Trimming cost V 7 bases and J 5 bases, with 18 bases left between them. The study, taken as a whole, reports: Each seasonal influenza vaccination recruits few new T cells, the authors suggested.

MiXCR was run by TCRdb on the RT-PCR reads, yielding one entry per CDR3 protein. In the table there are 700,000 to 900,000 distinct CDR3 sequences, approximately 21% of which are singletons. The clonotype originates from a man aged 45-60 years who received an inactivated influenza vaccine. The sequencing here drew on PBMCs from blood, taken about 5 days after vaccination. The chain is built from TRBV12-3 or TRBV12-4 and TRBJ2-7; D is ambiguous. The DNA of the CDR3 is TGTGCCAGCACGTTGCGATTTGTGTTCCACGAGCAGTACTTC. This gives the protein CASTLRFVFHEQYF.